These 30 T cell receptor beta chains were all obtained from the same sample, sequenced in a study of blood T cell repertoires in COVID-19. Only in-frame clones appear in the TCRdb table, and some are missing; sequencing was by immunoSEQ multiplex PCR. Of around 67,000 clones listed, roughly four fifths are singletons. Sequencing was carried out using peripheral blood. The receptors were gathered from a man between 65 and 80 years old with acute or convalescent COVID-19.

DNA for the CDR3: TGTGCCAGCAGCTTAGCGTGGGGTGGAGGGACAGGGCCTTACGAGCAGTACTTC. This sequence encodes CASSLAWGGGTGPYEQYF. V gene TRBV7-8 combines with J gene TRBJ2-7, with 9 bases lining up with TRBD1. Per the germline V gene, CDR1 is SGHVS and CDR2 is FQNEAQ. The J segment lost 4 bases and the V segment lost 0 bases, leaving 13 bases of the junction unmatched. The CDR3 has 18 amino acids.

This clone has a single count. CDR3 DNA: TGTGCCAGCAGTTCCATTCTAGTTGGGGAACCGAGGAGCGGGTACAATGAGCAGTTCTTC. This encodes CASSSILVGEPRSGYNEQFF. The chain has TRBV28 and TRBJ2-1; D may be TRBD2 (6 bases). The ends were cut back, 4 bases at V and 4 bases at J, with 29 bases in the middle. Germline values: CDR1 MDHEN, CDR2 SYDVKM. This CDR3 is 20 amino acids long. Full variable domain (outside the CDR3, taken from reference TRBV28 and TRBJ2-1): DVKVTQSSRYLVKRTGEKVFLECVQDMDHENMFWYRQDPGLGLRLIYFSYDVKMKEKGDIPEGYSVSREKKERFSLILESASTNQTSMYLCASSSILVGEPRSGYNEQFFGPGTRLTVL.

The V gene is TRBV7-6, the J gene TRBJ1-1; D unresolved. CDR3 length equals 13 residues. Germline CDR1 is SGHVS and CDR2 is FNYEAQ. The V gene lost 5 bases and the J gene lost 1 base, with 8 bases spanning the gap. The CDR3 region is CASSQTWNTEAFF. Written as DNA, the CDR3 is TGTGCCAGCAGCCAGACATGGAACACTGAAGCTTTCTTT.

This clone was detected only once. The J gene is TRBJ2-2, the V gene TRBV24-1; D gene unclear. The germline V and J ends were trimmed by 5 bases and 7 bases, with 7 bases remaining between them. The V gene's germline CDR1 is KGHDR and CDR2 SFDVKD. The CDR3 runs 12 residues. The CDR3 protein is CATSVEDGELFF. The CDR3 DNA reads TGTGCCACCAGTGTTGAGGACGGGGAGCTGTTTTTT.

The chain joins TRBV18 to TRBJ1-2; D may be TRBD1 (6 bases). V lost 3 bases and J 4 bases, leaving 15 bases between the germline ends. The CDR3 is 15 residues long. Germline V gives CDR1 KGHSH, CDR2 LQKENI. The CDR3 loop is CASSPGQGPGYGYTF. CDR3 sequence (DNA): TGTGCCAGCTCACCGGGGCAGGGGCCGGGCTATGGCTACACCTTC. The full variable domain, its missing parts supplied by reference TRBV18 and TRBJ1-2, is NAGVMQNPRHLVRRRGQEARLRCSPMKGHSHVYWYRQLPEEGLKFMVYLQKENIIDESGMPKERFSAEFPKEGPSILRIQQVVRGDSAAYFCASSPGQGPGYGYTFGSGTRLTVV.

The chain uses TRBV24-1 and TRBJ2-6; D call uncertain. The CDR3 totals 12 residues. Trimming removed 12 bases at V and 1 base at J, with 6 bases between. CDR1 and CDR2 from the germline V gene are KGHDR and SFDVKD. The CDR3 protein is CASQSGANVLTF. The CDR3, as DNA: TGTGCCTCCCAATCTGGGGCCAACGTCCTGACTTTC.

The chain joins TRBV4-3 to TRBJ1-5; D may be TRBD1 (6 bases). With 0 bases removed from V and 6 bases from J, the gap between germline ends came to 15 bases. Germline CDR1 LGHNA, CDR2 YSLEER. This CDR3 contains 16 residues. This chain's CDR3 is CASSQEVARGSQPQHF. The CDR3 coding sequence is TGCGCCAGCAGCCAAGAGGTTGCCAGGGGCAGTCAGCCCCAGCATTTT.

CDR3 residues: CASSPSRVNTEAFF. CDR3 DNA sequence: TGTGCCAGCAGTCCCTCCCGGGTGAACACTGAAGCTTTCTTT. The chain has TRBV7-2 and TRBJ1-1; D ambiguous. V was clipped by 6 bases and J by 0 bases, with 11 bases between them. The CDR3 spans 14 residues. Germline V lookup: CDR1 SGHTA, CDR2 FQGNSA.

To note about this clone: Distinct nucleotide sequences in the sample also encode this CDR3. This rearrangement joins TRBV18 to TRBJ2-1; no clear D gene. Germline CDR1 and CDR2: KGHSH and LQKENI. This CDR3 is built from 15 residues. V was shortened by 3 bases and J by 0 bases, with 9 bases between the two germline ends. The CDR3 DNA reads TGTGCCAGCTCACCTCTTCTGAGCTCCTACAATGAGCAGTTCTTC. This sequence encodes CASSPLLSSYNEQFF.

CDR3 region: CASRGTVSGNTIYF. The CDR3 bases are TGTGCCAGCAGGGGGACAGTCTCTGGAAACACCATATATTTT. The J gene is TRBJ1-3, the V gene TRBV6-5; 7 nucleotides line up with TRBD1. CDR3 length: 14 residues. CDR1 and CDR2 from the germline V gene are MNHEY and SVGAGI. V lost 6 bases to trimming and J lost 0 bases; unmatched junction nucleotides: 2.

The V call is TRBV28, the J call TRBJ1-5; D may be TRBD1 (6 bases). Trimming removed 6 bases at V and 5 bases at J, with 14 bases between. Germline V lookup: CDR1 MDHEN, CDR2 SYDVKM. The CDR3 has 14 residues. CDR3 residues: CASRAPGAYQPQHF. The CDR3 DNA is TGTGCCAGCAGGGCTCCAGGGGCATATCAGCCCCAGCATTTT. Based on the CDR3 plus reference TRBV28 and TRBJ1-5, the full variable domain is DVKVTQSSRYLVKRTGEKVFLECVQDMDHENMFWYRQDPGLGLRLIYFSYDVKMKEKGDIPEGYSVSREKKERFSLILESASTNQTSMYLCASRAPGAYQPQHFGDGTRLSIL.

The chain links TRBV7-2 to TRBJ1-5, with 8 nucleotides matching TRBD1. The germline gives CDR1 SGHTA, CDR2 FQGNSA. J was trimmed by 7 bases and V by 4 bases; bases with no gene match: 6. This CDR3 region has 14 residues. The CDR3 here is CASSSRGPGQPQHF. In DNA form, the CDR3 reads TGTGCCAGCAGCTCCAGGGGGCCTGGGCAGCCCCAGCATTTT.

The CDR3 spells CASSRQGTEAFF. The CDR3 bases are TGTGCCAGTAGCCGACAGGGTACTGAAGCTTTCTTT. V gene TRBV19 combines with J gene TRBJ1-1, with TRBD1 matching over 7 bases. The CDR3 totals 12 residues. The V gene end was trimmed by 6 bases and the J gene end by 5 bases; junction bases not matched to a gene: 3. Germline-derived CDR1 and CDR2 are LNHDA and SQIVND (reference sequence).

This chain uses TRBV6-1 with TRBJ1-5, with D perhaps matching TRBD1 (6 bases). CDR1 MNHNS and CDR2 SASEGT come from the germline V gene. Trimming removed 2 bases from V and 7 bases from J, with 15 bases in between. The CDR3 sequence is 15 residues long. This CDR3 is CASSESGGRGQPQHF. CDR3 coding DNA: TGTGCCAGCAGTGAATCGGGGGGGAGGGGGCAGCCCCAGCATTTT.

There are a few counts of this clone. The chain carries TRBV12-3 or TRBV12-4 and TRBJ1-1; perhaps TRBD1 as D (5 bases). This CDR3 spans 13 amino acids. V lost 3 bases and J lost 2, with 7 bases in between. The chain's CDR3 is CASSFTGNTEAFF. The CDR3 nucleotides are TGTGCCAGCAGTTTTACAGGAAACACTGAAGCTTTCTTT.

J is TRBJ2-1 and V is TRBV5-4; 10 bases fit TRBD2. CDR1 is SGHNT, CDR2 YYREEE, per germline (reference sequence). The ends lost 5 bases at V and 10 bases at J; junction bases unmatched: 9. The CDR3 is 14 residues long. Here the CDR3 DNA reads TGTGCCAGCAGTGAAGCGGGGGGGGCTTGGGAGCAGTTCTTC. Encoded protein: CASSEAGGAWEQFF. Looking up the rest from reference TRBV5-4 and TRBJ2-1 gives the full variable domain: ETGVTQSPTHLIKTRGQQVTLRCSSQSGHNTVSWYQQALGQGPQFIFQYYREEENGRGNFPPRFSGLQFPNYSSELNVNALELDDSALYLCASSEAGGAWEQFFGPGTRLTVL.

The sample holds a few counts of this clone. The chain combines TRBV6-2 or TRBV6-3 with TRBJ1-5; no definite D call. The CDR3 loop spans 14 amino acids. V lost 2 bases and J 0 bases, leaving 5 bases between the germline ends. The germline CDR1 and CDR2 sequences are MNHEY and SVGEGT. The CDR3 coding sequence is TGTGCCAGCAGTTACGGCGGTAGCAATCAGCCCCAGCATTTT. This sequence encodes CASSYGGSNQPQHF.

This clone was seen a single time. This chain joins TRBV7-3 and TRBJ2-1; D perhaps matches TRBD2 (5 bases). This CDR3 is built from 14 residues. Trimming cost V 1 base and J 6 bases, with 10 bases left between them. Germline values: CDR1 SGHTA, CDR2 FQGTGA. CDR3 amino acids: CASSLNGGPNEQFF. The CDR3 nucleotides are TGTGCCAGCAGCTTAAATGGAGGACCCAATGAGCAGTTCTTC.

This clone was seen a single time. The CDR3 bases are TGTGCCAGCAGTGGTCTTTTGGGACAGGGGTTGAATGAGCAGTTCTTC. Its protein is CASSGLLGQGLNEQFF. This chain links TRBV6-2 or TRBV6-3 with TRBJ2-1; 10 bases fit TRBD1. CDR1 is MNHEY, CDR2 SVGEGT, per germline. V was clipped by 5 bases and J by 7 bases; unmatched bases: 11. This CDR3 has 16 residues.

The rearrangement links TRBV15 to TRBJ1-2; 8 nucleotides align to TRBD1. Germline V gene sequence: CDR1 LNHNV, CDR2 YYDKDF (reference sequence). CDR3 length: 13 residues. V dropped 5 bases and J dropped 4; count of bases not matched to a gene: 3. The CDR3 spells CATSADRAYGYTF. The CDR3 coding sequence is TGTGCCACCAGCGCGGACAGGGCCTATGGCTACACCTTC.

The rearrangement joins TRBV9 to TRBJ1-1; possible D gene TRBD1, 6 bases. Germline V gene lookup returns CDR1 SGDLS and CDR2 YYNGEE. Trimming shortened V by 5 bases and J by 1 base, and 9 bases separated the two germline ends. CDR3 length: 13 residues. The CDR3 here is CASSPGQNTEAFF. In DNA, the CDR3 is TGTGCCAGCAGTCCGGGACAGAACACTGAAGCTTTCTTT.

The chain uses TRBV5-1 and TRBJ2-1, with 12 bases matching TRBD2. V lost 0 bases, J lost 10 bases, and 5 bases stayed unmatched. The CDR3 sequence is 15 residues long. CDR1 is SGHRS, CDR2 YFSETQ, per germline. The CDR3 reads CASSLDPGLAGEQFF. In nucleotides, the CDR3 is TGCGCCAGCAGCTTGGACCCCGGACTAGCGGGGGAGCAGTTCTTC. Looking up the rest from reference TRBV5-1 and TRBJ2-1 gives the full variable domain: KAGVTQTPRYLIKTRGQQVTLSCSPISGHRSVSWYQQTPGQGLQFLFEYFSETQRNKGNFPGRFSGRQFSNSRSEMNVSTLELGDSALYLCASSLDPGLAGEQFFGPGTRLTVL.

CDR3 sequence: CASSLVQGRSYNEQFF. The DNA of the CDR3 is TGTGCCAGCAGTTTGGTCCAGGGAAGGTCCTACAATGAGCAGTTCTTC. The rearrangement joins TRBV6-6 to TRBJ2-1; tentative D call: TRBD1 (5 bases). The CDR3 contains 16 residues. Germline-derived CDR1 and CDR2 are MNHNY and SVGAGI (reference sequence). The ends were cut back, 4 bases at V and 1 base at J, with 14 bases in the middle.

The chain uses TRBV27 and TRBJ2-1; 8 nucleotides align to TRBD1. The CDR3 contains 15 residues. Germline V lookup: CDR1 MNHEY, CDR2 SMNVEV (reference sequence). Trimming at V came to 7 bases and at J to 0 bases, leaving 5 bases not matched to a gene. CDR3 protein: CASKDGTGSYNEQFF. The DNA of the CDR3 is TGTGCCAGCAAAGATGGGACAGGCTCCTACAATGAGCAGTTCTTC.

This sequence joins TRBV3-1 (or the pseudogene TRBV3-2) and TRBJ2-7; no clear D gene. The germline CDR1 and CDR2 sequences are LGHDT and YNNKEL (reference sequence). Trimming stripped 4 bases from V and 8 bases from J, with 15 bases between. CDR3 size: 13 residues. DNA for the CDR3: TGTGCCAGCAGCCGAGATGCCTCGGAGAAGCAGTACTTC. It codes for CASSRDASEKQYF.

The rearrangement joins TRBV27 to TRBJ2-1, with D perhaps TRBD2 (6 bases). This CDR3 has 13 residues. In germline, CDR1 is MNHEY, CDR2 SMNVEV (reference sequence). V was trimmed by 4 bases and J by 3 bases, leaving 7 bases between them. The CDR3 nucleotides are TGTGCCAGCAGTTCGCGGGGCTACAATGAGCAGTTCTTC. It specifies CASSSRGYNEQFF.

The chain combines TRBV7-3 with TRBJ2-3; possible D gene TRBD1, 6 bases. Trimming took 3 bases from V and 1 from J, leaving 8 bases between them. CDR1 and CDR2 from the germline V gene are SGHTA and FQGTGA. This CDR3 has 14 amino acids. CDR3 region: CASSLGHGTDTQYF. For the CDR3, the DNA is TGTGCCAGCAGCTTGGGACACGGCACAGATACGCAGTATTTT.

The table lists this clone with a few counts. The DNA for the CDR3 is TGTGCCAGCACAGGACAGGGCTCCTACGAGCAGTACTTC. Translated: CASTGQGSYEQYF. The chain is built from TRBV28 and TRBJ2-7; 8 nucleotides match TRBD1. CDR3 length equals 13 residues. Germline-derived CDR1 and CDR2 are MDHEN and SYDVKM. V was clipped by 7 bases and J by 0 bases; unmatched bases: 2.

Only one count was recorded for this clone. The chain joins TRBV25-1 to TRBJ2-5; TRBD2 matches at 9 bases. The ends lost 10 bases at V and 1 base at J; junction bases unmatched: 4. In germline, CDR1 is MGHDK, CDR2 SYGVNS. The CDR3 has 13 residues. CDR3 sequence: CATGAGGQETQYF. The DNA of the CDR3 is TGTGCCACCGGAGCGGGAGGCCAAGAGACCCAGTACTTC. The whole variable domain, remainder taken from reference TRBV25-1 and TRBJ2-5, is EADIYQTPRYLVIGTGKKITLECSQTMGHDKMYWYQQDPGMELHLIHYSYGVNSTEKGDLSSESTVSRIRTEHFPLTLESARPSHTSQYLCATGAGGQETQYFGPGTRLLVL.

The V call is TRBV30, the J call TRBJ2-7, with 7 bases fitting TRBD2. There are 13 residues in the CDR3. V shed 0 bases and J 7 bases; nucleotides not matched to a gene: 6. In germline, CDR1 is GTSNPN, CDR2 SVGIG (reference sequence). The CDR3 nucleotides read TGTGCCTGGAGTGTGTGGGAGGGTTTAGAGCAGTACTTC. Translation: CAWSVWEGLEQYF.